Each of the 14 T cell receptor beta chains below was sequenced from the same sample in a study of shared T cell receptors in the human thymus. Clones were read by immunoSEQ multiplex PCR, and TCRdb kept only the in-frame ones, dropping some. The data contain about 380,000 clones, 85% to 95% of them singletons. The sequenced material came from thymocytes. These receptors were taken from a human donor.

This clone was seen a single time. The J gene is TRBJ1-1, the V gene TRBV27; 10 bases are shared with TRBD1. The CDR3 loop spans 15 amino acids. After removal of 5 bases from V and 6 bases from J, the junction contained 9 bases not matched to a gene. Germline V gene sequence: CDR1 MNHEY, CDR2 SMNVEV (reference sequence). The DNA of the CDR3 is TGTGCCAGCAGTCCCAAGACAGGGGGCGCAGCTGAAGCTTTCTTT. Its protein is CASSPKTGGAAEAFF.

CDR3 region: CASSLSAGETQYF. The CDR3 DNA follows: TGCGCCAGCAGCTTATCAGCGGGAGAGACCCAGTACTTC. The J gene is TRBJ2-5, the V gene TRBV5-1; D is possibly TRBD2 (6 bases). This CDR3 has 13 amino acids. The ends were cut back, 2 bases at V and 4 bases at J, with 9 bases in the middle. The germline CDR1 and CDR2 sequences are SGHRS and YFSETQ.

The gene calls are TRBV5-6 and TRBJ1-3, with no clear D. Trimming removed 5 bases at V and 1 base at J, with 25 bases between. Germline V lookup: CDR1 SGHDT, CDR2 YYEEEE. The CDR3 is made up of 19 amino acids. The CDR3 spells CASSRHPAGGRLSGNTIYF. CDR3 in DNA: TGTGCCAGCAGTCGACACCCCGCTGGCGGGAGACTTTCTGGAAACACCATATATTTT.

This clone was recorded once. V gene TRBV13 combines with J gene TRBJ2-7; perhaps D is TRBD1 or TRBD2 (6 bases each). Germline V gene lookup returns CDR1 PRHDT and CDR2 FYEKMQ (reference sequence). CDR3 length equals 11 residues. V lost 5 bases to trimming and J lost 12 bases, with 14 bases between them. CDR3: CASSPDGGRYF. DNA of the CDR3: TGTGCCAGCAGCCCAGACGGGGGCCGGTACTTC. Full variable domain (outside the CDR3, taken from reference TRBV13 and TRBJ2-7): AAGVIQSPRHLIKEKRETATLKCYPIPRHDTVYWYQQGPGQDPQFLISFYEKMQSDKGSIPDRFSAQQFSDYHSELNMSSLELGDSALYFCASSPDGGRYFGPGTRLTVT.

This chain uses TRBV30 with TRBJ2-1; D possibly corresponds to TRBD2 (5 bases). The CDR3 consists of 12 residues. Trimming left V 4 bases short and J 3 bases short, with 7 bases between. Germline assignment: CDR1 GTSNPN and CDR2 SVGIG (reference sequence). Here the CDR3 reads CAWTADYNEQFF. The CDR3 DNA reads TGTGCCTGGACAGCGGACTACAATGAGCAGTTCTTC.

With regard to this clone: This CDR3 is also generated by other DNA sequences in the sample. CDR3 residues: CASSLEGRDGYTF. The CDR3 nucleotides are TGTGCCAGCAGCTTAGAGGGACGAGATGGCTACACCTTC. The V call is TRBV7-2, the J call TRBJ1-2; D possibly corresponds to TRBD1 (5 bases). With 1 base removed from V and 6 bases from J, the gap between germline ends came to 9 bases. Per the germline V gene, CDR1 is SGHTA and CDR2 is FQGNSA. This CDR3 comprises 13 residues.

This clone was detected once. The chain uses TRBV18 and TRBJ1-3; D not certain. Germline V gene sequence: CDR1 KGHSH, CDR2 LQKENI. The CDR3 is 16 amino acids. With 0 bases removed from V and 2 bases from J, the gap between germline ends came to 11 bases. This CDR3 is CASSPPSGSAGNTIYF. The DNA for the CDR3 is TGTGCCAGCTCACCACCCTCCGGGAGTGCTGGAAACACCATATATTTT.

The chain combines TRBV2 with TRBJ2-7, with D tentatively TRBD1 (5 bases). This CDR3 has 16 amino acids. V was clipped by 6 bases and J by 2 bases, with 20 bases between them. The germline V gene has CDR1 SNHLY and CDR2 FYNNEI. The DNA of the CDR3 is TGTGCCAGCAGCCTCAAAGGGGTTACCTCGGCCTACGAGCAGTACTTC. As protein: CASSLKGVTSAYEQYF.

The chain links TRBV5-6 to TRBJ1-4; maybe TRBD1 (5 bases). Germline CDR1 is SGHDT and CDR2 is YYEEEE. This CDR3 is 14 amino acids long. V lost 0 bases, J lost 6 bases, and 9 bases lay in between. CDR3 loop: CASSLVRVDEKLFF. The CDR3 nucleotides are TGTGCCAGCAGCTTGGTCAGGGTCGATGAAAAACTGTTTTTT.

This chain connects TRBV19 to TRBJ2-3; possibly TRBD2 for D (5 bases). Trimming shortened V by 6 bases and J by 3 bases, and 16 bases separated the two germline ends. Germline CDR1 LNHDA, CDR2 SQIVND (reference sequence). This CDR3 region has 15 residues. CDR3 bases: TGTGCCAGTAGGACAACAGTTACGGGGACAGATACGCAGTATTTT. Residues: CASRTTVTGTDTQYF.

This chain links TRBV19 with TRBJ2-5, with TRBD2 matching 9 bases. Germline V lookup: CDR1 LNHDA, CDR2 SQIVND (reference sequence). There are 14 residues in the CDR3. The V segment lost 6 bases and the J segment 1 base; nucleotides outside the gene matches: 3. CDR3 region: CASRSGRTQETQYF. In DNA, the CDR3 is TGTGCCAGTAGGAGCGGGAGGACCCAAGAGACCCAGTACTTC.

The chain has TRBV5-4 and TRBJ2-3; D gene ambiguous. Trimming left V 4 bases short and J 0 bases short, with 12 bases between. Germline values: CDR1 SGHNT, CDR2 YYREEE (reference sequence). The CDR3 loop spans 15 amino acids. The CDR3 coding sequence is TGTGCCAGCAGCCCCGACCGTGTAAGCACAGATACGCAGTATTTT. Translation gives CASSPDRVSTDTQYF.

The V gene is TRBV28, the J gene TRBJ2-1; TRBD2 is a possible D gene (5 bases). The CDR3 is 15 amino acids. The germline gives CDR1 MDHEN, CDR2 SYDVKM. V was pared by 3 bases and J by 8 bases, with 17 bases between. This CDR3 is CASSFPEPSEDEQFF. DNA for the CDR3: TGTGCCAGCAGTTTTCCGGAACCGTCGGAGGATGAGCAGTTCTTC.

The chain couples TRBV5-1 to TRBJ1-5; D is uncertain. From germline, CDR1 is SGHRS and CDR2 YFSETQ. Trimming cost V 0 bases and J 0 bases, with 4 bases left between them. CDR3 length: 14 amino acids. Here the CDR3 DNA reads TGCGCCAGCAGCTTGGACTGTAGCAATCAGCCCCAGCATTTT. Its translation is CASSLDCSNQPQHF.